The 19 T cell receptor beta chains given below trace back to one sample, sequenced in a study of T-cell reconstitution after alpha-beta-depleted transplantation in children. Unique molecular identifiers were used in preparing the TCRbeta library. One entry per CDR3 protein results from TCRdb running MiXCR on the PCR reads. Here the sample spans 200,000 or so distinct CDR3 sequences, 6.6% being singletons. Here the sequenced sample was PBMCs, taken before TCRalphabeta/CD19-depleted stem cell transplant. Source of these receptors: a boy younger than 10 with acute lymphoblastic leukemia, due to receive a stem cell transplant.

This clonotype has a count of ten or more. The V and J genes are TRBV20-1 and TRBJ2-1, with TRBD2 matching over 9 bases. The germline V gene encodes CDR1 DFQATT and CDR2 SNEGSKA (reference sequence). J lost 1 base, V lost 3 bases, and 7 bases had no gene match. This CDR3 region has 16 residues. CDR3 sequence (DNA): TGCAGTGCTAGCCTCCCTAGCGGGGTATCCTACAATGAGCAGTTCTTC. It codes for CSASLPSGVSYNEQFF.

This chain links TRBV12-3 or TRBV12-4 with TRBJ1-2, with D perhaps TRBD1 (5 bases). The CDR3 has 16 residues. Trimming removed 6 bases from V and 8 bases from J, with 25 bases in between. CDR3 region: CASSLTSGSPLSGYTF. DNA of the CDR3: TGTGCCAGCAGCCTTACCTCAGGGAGCCCGCTTAGCGGCTACACCTTC.

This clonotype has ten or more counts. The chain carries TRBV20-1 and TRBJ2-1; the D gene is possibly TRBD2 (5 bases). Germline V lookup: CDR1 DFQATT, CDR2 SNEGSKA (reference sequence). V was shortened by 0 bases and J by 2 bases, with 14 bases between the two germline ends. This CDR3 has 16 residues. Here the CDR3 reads CSARDLSGFAYNEQFF. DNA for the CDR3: TGCAGTGCTAGAGATTTATCGGGGTTCGCCTACAATGAGCAGTTCTTC.

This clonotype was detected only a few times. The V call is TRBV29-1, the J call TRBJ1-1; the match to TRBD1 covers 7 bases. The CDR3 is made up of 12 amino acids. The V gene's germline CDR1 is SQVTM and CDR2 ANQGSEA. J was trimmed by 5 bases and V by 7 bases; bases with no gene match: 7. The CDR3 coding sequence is TGCAGCGCGACGACAGGGACGACTGAAGCTTTCTTT. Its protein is CSATTGTTEAFF. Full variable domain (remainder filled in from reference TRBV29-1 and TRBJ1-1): SAVISQKPSRDICQRGTSLTIQCQVDSQVTMMFWYRQQPGQSLTLIATANQGSEATYESGFVIDKFPISRPNLTFSTLTVSNMSPEDSSIYLCSATTGTTEAFFGQGTRLTVV.

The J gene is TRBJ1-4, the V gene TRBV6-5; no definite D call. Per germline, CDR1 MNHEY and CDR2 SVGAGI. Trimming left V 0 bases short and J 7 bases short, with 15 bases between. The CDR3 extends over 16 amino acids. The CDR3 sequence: CASSYSMVGSAEKLFF. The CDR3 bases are TGTGCCAGCAGTTACTCGATGGTCGGTTCGGCTGAAAAACTGTTTTTT.

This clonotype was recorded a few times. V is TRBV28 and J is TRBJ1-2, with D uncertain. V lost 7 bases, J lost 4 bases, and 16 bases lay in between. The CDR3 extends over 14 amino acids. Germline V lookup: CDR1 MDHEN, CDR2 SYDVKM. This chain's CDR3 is CASTLSPGVYGYTF. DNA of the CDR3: TGTGCCAGCACCCTGTCCCCGGGCGTCTATGGCTACACCTTC.

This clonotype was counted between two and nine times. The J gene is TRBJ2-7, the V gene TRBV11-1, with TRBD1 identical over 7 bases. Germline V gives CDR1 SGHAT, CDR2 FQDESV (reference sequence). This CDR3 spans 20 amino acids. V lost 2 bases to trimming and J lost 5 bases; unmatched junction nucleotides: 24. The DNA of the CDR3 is TGTGCCAGCAGCTTACCCGATACACTCGACCGACAGGGTGTAAAGGACGAGCAGTACTTC. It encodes CASSLPDTLDRQGVKDEQYF.

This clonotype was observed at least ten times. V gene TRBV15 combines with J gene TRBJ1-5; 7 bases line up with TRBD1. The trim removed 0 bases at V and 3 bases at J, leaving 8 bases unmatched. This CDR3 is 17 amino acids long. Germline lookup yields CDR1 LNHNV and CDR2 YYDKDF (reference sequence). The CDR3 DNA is TGTGCCACCAGCAGAGATAGGGTTGGGACAGTCAATCAGCCCCAGCATTTT. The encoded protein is CATSRDRVGTVNQPQHF.

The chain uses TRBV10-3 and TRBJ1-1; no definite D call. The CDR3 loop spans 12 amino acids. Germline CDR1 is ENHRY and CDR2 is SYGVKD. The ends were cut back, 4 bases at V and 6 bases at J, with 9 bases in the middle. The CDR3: CAISVDGAEAFF. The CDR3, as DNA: TGTGCCATCAGTGTGGACGGCGCTGAAGCTTTCTTT.

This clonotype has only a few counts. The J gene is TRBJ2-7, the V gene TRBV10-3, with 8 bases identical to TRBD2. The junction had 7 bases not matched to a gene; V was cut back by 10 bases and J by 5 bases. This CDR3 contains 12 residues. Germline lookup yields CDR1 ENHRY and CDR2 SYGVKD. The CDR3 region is CATRGGLHEQYF. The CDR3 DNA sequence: TGTGCCACCCGGGGGGGCCTCCACGAGCAGTACTTC.

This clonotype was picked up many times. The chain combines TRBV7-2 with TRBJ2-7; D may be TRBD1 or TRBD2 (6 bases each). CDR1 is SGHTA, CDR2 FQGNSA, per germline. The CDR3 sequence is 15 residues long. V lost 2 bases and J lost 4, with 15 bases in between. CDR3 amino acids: CASSLWAGQPYEQYF. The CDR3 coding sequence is TGTGCCAGCAGCTTATGGGCGGGACAACCGTACGAGCAGTACTTC.

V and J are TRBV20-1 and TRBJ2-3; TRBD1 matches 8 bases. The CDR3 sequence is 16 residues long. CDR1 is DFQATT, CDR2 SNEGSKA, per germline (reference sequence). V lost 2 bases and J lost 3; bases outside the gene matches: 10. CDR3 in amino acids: CSARRAQGDWTDTQYF. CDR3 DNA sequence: TGCAGTGCTAGAAGGGCACAGGGGGATTGGACAGATACGCAGTATTTT.

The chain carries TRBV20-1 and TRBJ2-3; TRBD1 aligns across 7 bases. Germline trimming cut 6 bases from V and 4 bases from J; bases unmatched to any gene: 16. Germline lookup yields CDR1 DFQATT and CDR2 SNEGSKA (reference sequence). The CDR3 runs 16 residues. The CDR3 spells CSATTSGGRSADTQYF. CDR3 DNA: TGCAGTGCCACTACTTCAGGGGGTCGATCAGCAGATACGCAGTATTTT.

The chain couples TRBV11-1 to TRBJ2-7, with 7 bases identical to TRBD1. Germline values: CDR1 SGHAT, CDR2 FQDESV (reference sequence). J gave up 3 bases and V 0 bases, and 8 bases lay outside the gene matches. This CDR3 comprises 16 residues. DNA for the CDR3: TGTGCCAGCAGCTTAGCCGCCGGGACAGTGGGCTACGAGCAGTACTTC. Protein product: CASSLAAGTVGYEQYF.

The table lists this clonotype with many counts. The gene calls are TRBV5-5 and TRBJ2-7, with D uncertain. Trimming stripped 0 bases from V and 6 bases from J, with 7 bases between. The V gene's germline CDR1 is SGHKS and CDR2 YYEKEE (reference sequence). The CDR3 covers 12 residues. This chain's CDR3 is CASSLEYGEQYF. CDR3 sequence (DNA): TGTGCCAGCAGCTTGGAGTATGGCGAGCAGTACTTC.

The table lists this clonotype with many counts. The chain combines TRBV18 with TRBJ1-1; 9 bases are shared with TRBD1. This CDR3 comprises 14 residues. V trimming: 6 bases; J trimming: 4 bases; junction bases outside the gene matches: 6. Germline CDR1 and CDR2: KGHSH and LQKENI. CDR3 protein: CASSQGQGSTEAFF. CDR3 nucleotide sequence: TGTGCCAGCTCCCAAGGACAGGGGAGCACTGAAGCTTTCTTT. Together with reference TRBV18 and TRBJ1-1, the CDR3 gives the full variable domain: NAGVMQNPRHLVRRRGQEARLRCSPMKGHSHVYWYRQLPEEGLKFMVYLQKENIIDESGMPKERFSAEFPKEGPSILRIQQVVRGDSAAYFCASSQGQGSTEAFFGQGTRLTVV.

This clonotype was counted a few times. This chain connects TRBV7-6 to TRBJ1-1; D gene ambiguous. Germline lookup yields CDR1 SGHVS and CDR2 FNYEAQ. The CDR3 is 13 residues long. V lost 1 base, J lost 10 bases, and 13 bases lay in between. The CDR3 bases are TGTGCCAGCAGCTTAGGGTTCGGGGAGGCAGCTTTCTTT. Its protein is CASSLGFGEAAFF.

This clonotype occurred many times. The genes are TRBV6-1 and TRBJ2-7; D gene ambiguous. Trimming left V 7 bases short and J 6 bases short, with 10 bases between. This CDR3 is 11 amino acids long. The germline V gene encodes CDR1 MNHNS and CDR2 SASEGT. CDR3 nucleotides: TGTGCCAGCATCGAGCTCCGCGAGCAGTACTTC. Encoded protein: CASIELREQYF.

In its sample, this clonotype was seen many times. This CDR3 reads CASSQAAARSSNEQFF. The CDR3 DNA is TGCGCCAGCAGCCAGGCGGCGGCTCGTTCTTCGAATGAGCAGTTCTTC. The rearrangement uses TRBV4-3 and TRBJ2-1; no reliable D call. This CDR3 has 16 amino acids. Trimming left V 3 bases short and J 7 bases short, with 19 bases between. Germline V gene data show CDR1 as LGHNA and CDR2 as YSLEER.